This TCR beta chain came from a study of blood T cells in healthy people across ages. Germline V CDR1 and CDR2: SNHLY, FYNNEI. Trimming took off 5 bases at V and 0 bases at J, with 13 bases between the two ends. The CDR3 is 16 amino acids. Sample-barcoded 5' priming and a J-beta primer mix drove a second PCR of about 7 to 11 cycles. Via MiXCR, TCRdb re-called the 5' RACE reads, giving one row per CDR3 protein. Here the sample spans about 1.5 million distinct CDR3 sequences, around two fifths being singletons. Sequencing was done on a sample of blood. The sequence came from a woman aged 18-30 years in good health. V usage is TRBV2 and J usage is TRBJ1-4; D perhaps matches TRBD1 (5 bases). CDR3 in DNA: TGTGCCAGCAGTCCGGGGCAGGCTGCAACTAATGAAAAACTGTTTTTT. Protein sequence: CASSPGQAATNEKLFF.